This T cell receptor beta chain is from a study of cytomegalovirus exposure and HLA in healthy donors. The PCR was carried out with 60 Vbeta primers and 13 Jbeta primers. Profiling relied on immunoSEQ multiplex PCR, and the TCRdb table lists in-frame clones only, not all of them. The sample yields approximately 140,000 clones, 55% to 70% seen once. Turning to this clone: The antigen remains undetermined.

The CDR3 is made up of 14 amino acids. Germline V gene sequence: CDR1 MNHNS, CDR2 SASEGT. J was trimmed by 5 bases and V by 6 bases; bases with no gene match: 7. General study findings and limits: As was reported, the HLA-A and HLA-B alleles of most subjects were accurately predicted from TCR beta sequences. Available immune exposure information was restricted to CMV serostatus only. Using the classifier, cytomegalovirus status was reportedly diagnosed with high specificity and sensitivity. Apparent HLA restriction characterized most CMV-associated TCR beta chains in a later analysis.

The material sequenced was PBMCs. The chain combines TRBV6-1 with TRBJ2-5; TRBD1 matches 9 bases. This sequence originates from a woman aged 60 to 75 in good health and CMV-seropositive. The CDR3 is CASRDTGGGETQYF. The CDR3 coding sequence is TGTGCCAGCAGGGATACAGGGGGCGGGGAGACCCAGTACTTC.